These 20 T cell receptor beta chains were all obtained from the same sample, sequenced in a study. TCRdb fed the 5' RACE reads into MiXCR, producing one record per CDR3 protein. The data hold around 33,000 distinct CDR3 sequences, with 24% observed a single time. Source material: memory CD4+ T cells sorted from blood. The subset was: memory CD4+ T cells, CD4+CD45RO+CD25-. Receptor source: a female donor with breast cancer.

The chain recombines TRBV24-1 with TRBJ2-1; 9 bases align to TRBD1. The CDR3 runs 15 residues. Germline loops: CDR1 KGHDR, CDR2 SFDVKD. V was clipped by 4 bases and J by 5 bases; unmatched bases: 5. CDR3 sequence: CATSEGTGWDNEQFF. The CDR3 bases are TGTGCCACCAGTGAAGGGACAGGGTGGGACAATGAGCAGTTCTTC.

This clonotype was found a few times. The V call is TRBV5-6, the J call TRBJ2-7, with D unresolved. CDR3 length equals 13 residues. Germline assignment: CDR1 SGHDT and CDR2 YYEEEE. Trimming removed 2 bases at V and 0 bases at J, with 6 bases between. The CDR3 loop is CASSLESSYEQYF. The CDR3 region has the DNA TGTGCCAGCAGCTTAGAGAGCTCCTACGAGCAGTACTTC.

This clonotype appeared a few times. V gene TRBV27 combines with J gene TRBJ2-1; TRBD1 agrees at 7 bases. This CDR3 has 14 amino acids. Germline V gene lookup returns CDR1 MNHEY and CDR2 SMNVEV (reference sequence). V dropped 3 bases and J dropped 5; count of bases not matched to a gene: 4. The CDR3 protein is CASSLNRGDNEQFF. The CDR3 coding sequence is TGTGCCAGCAGTTTGAACAGGGGCGACAATGAGCAGTTCTTC.

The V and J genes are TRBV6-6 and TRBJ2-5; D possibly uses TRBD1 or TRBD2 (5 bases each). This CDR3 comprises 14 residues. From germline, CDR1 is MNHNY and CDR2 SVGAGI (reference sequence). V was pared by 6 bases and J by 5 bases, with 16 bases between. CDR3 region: CASSHHGGWETQYF. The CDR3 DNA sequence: TGTGCCAGCAGCCACCATGGGGGTTGGGAGACCCAGTACTTC.

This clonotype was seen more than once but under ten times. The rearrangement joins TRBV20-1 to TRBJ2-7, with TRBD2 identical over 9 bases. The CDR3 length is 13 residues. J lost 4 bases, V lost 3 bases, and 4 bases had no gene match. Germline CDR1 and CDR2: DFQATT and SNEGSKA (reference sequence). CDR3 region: CSASSGRFYEQYF. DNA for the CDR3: TGCAGTGCTAGTAGCGGGAGATTTTACGAGCAGTACTTC.

This CDR3 is CASSFTSGSNYEQYF. The CDR3 region has the DNA TGTGCCAGCAGTTTCACTAGCGGGAGTAACTACGAGCAGTACTTC. This chain uses TRBV6-2 or TRBV6-3 with TRBJ2-7, with 11 nucleotides matching TRBD2. The germline gives CDR1 MNHEY, CDR2 SVGEGT. V lost 4 bases to trimming and J lost 3 bases; unmatched junction nucleotides: 5. The length of the CDR3 is 15 residues.

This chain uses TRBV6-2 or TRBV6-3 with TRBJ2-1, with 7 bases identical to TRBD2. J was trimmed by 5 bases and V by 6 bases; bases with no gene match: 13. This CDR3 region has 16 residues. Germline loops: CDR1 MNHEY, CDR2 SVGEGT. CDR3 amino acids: CASSYGASGDNNEQFF. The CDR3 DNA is TGTGCCAGCAGCTATGGGGCTAGCGGAGACAACAATGAGCAGTTCTTC.

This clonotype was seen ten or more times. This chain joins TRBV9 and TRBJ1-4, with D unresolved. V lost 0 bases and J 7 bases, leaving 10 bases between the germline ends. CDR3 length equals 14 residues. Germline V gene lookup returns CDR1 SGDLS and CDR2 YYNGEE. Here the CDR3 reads CASSVGGSLEKLFF. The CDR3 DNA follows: TGTGCCAGCAGCGTAGGAGGGTCTCTTGAAAAACTGTTTTTT. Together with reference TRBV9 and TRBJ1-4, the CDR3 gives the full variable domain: DSGVTQTPKHLITATGQRVTLRCSPRSGDLSVYWYQQSLDQGLQFLIQYYNGEERAKGNILERFSAQQFPDLHSELNLSSLELGDSALYFCASSVGGSLEKLFFGSGTQLSVL.

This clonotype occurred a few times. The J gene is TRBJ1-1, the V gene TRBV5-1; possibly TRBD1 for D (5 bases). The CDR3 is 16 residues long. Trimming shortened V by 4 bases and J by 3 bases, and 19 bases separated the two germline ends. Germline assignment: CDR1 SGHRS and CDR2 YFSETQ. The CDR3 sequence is CASSQVTGTAYTEAFF. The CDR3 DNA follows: TGCGCCAGCAGCCAAGTCACCGGGACGGCTTACACTGAAGCTTTCTTT.

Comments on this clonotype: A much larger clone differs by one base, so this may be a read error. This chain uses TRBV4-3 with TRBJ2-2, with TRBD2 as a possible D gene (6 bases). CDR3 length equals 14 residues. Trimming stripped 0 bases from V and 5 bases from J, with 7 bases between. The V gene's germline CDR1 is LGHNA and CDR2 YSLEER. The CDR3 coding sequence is TGCGCCAGCAGCCAAGAGCGGGGTACCGGGGAGCTGTTTTTT. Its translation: CASSQERGTGELFF.

CDR3 region: CASSLRPDRRSYNEQFF. CDR3 nucleotide sequence: TGCGCCAGCAGCCTCCGACCGGACAGGCGCTCCTACAATGAGCAGTTCTTC. The J gene is TRBJ2-1, the V gene TRBV4-1; TRBD1 matches at 7 bases. The CDR3 is 17 amino acids. From germline, CDR1 is MGHRA and CDR2 YSYEKL. V gave up 4 bases and J gave up 0 bases; unmatched junction bases: 9.

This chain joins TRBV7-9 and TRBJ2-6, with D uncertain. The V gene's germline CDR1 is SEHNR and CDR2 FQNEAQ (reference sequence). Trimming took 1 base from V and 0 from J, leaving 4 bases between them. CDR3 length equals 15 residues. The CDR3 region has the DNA TGTGCCAGCAGCTTAGACTTCTCTGGGGCCAACGTCCTGACTTTC. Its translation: CASSLDFSGANVLTF.

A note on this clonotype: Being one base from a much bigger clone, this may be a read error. CDR3 region: CASSKRGVGYEQYF. CDR3 in DNA: TGTGCCAGCAGTAAGAGGGGTGTAGGCTACGAGCAGTACTTC. The chain recombines TRBV6-1 with TRBJ2-7; either TRBD1 or TRBD2 may fit D (5 bases each). Germline V gene lookup returns CDR1 MNHNS and CDR2 SASEGT. Trimming shortened V by 5 bases and J by 3 bases, and 14 bases separated the two germline ends. CDR3 length: 14 residues.

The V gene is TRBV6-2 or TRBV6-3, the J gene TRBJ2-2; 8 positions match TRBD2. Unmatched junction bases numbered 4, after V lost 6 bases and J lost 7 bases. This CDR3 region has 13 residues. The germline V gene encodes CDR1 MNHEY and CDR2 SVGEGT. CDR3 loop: CASSGRVFGELFF. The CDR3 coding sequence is TGTGCCAGCAGCGGGAGGGTTTTCGGGGAGCTGTTTTTT.

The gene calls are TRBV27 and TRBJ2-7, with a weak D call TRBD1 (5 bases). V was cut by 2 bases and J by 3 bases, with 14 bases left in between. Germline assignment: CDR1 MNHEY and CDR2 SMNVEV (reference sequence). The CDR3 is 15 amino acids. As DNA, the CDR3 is TGTGCCAGCAGTTTAACTCCCAGGGTCAGCTACGAGCAGTACTTC. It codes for CASSLTPRVSYEQYF.

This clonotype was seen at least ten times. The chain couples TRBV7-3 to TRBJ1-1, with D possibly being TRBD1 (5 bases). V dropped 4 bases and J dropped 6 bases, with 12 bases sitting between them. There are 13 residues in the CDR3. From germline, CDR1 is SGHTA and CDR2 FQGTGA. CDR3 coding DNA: TGTGCCAGCAGCTCGGGGGGGGAGGCTGAAGCTTTCTTT. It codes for CASSSGGEAEAFF. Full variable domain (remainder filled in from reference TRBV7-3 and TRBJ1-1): GAGVSQTPSNKVTEKGKYVELRCDPISGHTALYWYRQSLGQGPEFLIYFQGTGAADDSGLPNDRFFAVRPEGSVSTLKIQRTERGDSAVYLCASSSGGEAEAFFGQGTRLTVV.

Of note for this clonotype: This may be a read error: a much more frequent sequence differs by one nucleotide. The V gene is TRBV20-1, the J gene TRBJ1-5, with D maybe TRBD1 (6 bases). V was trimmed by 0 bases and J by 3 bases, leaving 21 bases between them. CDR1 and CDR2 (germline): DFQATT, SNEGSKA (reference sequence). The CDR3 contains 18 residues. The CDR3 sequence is CSARDAWDISLNNQPQHF. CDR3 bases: TGCAGTGCTAGAGATGCTTGGGACATTTCACTTAACAATCAGCCCCAGCATTTT.

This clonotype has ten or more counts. CDR3 region: CASSLMVSGYNEQFF. The CDR3 region has the DNA TGTGCCAGCAGCTTAATGGTTAGCGGTTATAATGAGCAGTTCTTC. The rearrangement uses TRBV7-3 and TRBJ2-1; D is perhaps TRBD2 (6 bases). The germline V gene encodes CDR1 SGHTA and CDR2 FQGTGA. The CDR3 is 15 residues long. Trimming stripped 1 base from V and 7 bases from J, with 14 bases between.

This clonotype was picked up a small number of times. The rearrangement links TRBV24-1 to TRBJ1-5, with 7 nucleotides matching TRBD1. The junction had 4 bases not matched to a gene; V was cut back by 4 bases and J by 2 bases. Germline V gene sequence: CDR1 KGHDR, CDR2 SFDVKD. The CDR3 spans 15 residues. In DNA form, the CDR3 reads TGTGCCACCAGTGAGACAGGGTTCGGCAATCAGCCCCAGCATTTT. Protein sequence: CATSETGFGNQPQHF.

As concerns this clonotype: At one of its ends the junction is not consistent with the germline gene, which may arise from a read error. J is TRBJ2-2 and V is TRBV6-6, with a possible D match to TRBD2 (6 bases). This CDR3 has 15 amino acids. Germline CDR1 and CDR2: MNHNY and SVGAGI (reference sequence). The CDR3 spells CASSYLGLHTEELFF. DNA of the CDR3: TGTGCCAGCAGTTACTTGGGACTTCACACCGAGGAGCTGTTTTTT.